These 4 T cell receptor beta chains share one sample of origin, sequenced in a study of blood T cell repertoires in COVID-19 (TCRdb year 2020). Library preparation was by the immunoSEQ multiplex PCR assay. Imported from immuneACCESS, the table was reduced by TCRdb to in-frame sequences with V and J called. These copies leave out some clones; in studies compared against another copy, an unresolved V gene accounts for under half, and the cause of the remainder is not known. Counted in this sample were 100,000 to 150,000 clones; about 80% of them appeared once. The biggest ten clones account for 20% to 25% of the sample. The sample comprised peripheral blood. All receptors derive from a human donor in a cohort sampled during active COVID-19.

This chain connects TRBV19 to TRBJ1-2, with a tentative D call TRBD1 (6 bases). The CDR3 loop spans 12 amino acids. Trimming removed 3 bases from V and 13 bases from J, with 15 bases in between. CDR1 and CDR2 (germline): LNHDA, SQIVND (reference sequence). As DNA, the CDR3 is TGTGCCAGTAGTATCTCGGGACAAGATTCCACCTTC. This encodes CASSISGQDSTF.

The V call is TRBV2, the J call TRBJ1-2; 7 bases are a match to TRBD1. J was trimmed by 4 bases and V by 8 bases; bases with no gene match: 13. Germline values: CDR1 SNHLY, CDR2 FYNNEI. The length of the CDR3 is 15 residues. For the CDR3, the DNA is TGTGCCAGCGTTGGACAGGAGCTTAGCAGCTATGGCTACACCTTC. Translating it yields CASVGQELSSYGYTF. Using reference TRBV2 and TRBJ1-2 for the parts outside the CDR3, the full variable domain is EPEVTQTPSHQVTQMGQEVILRCVPISNHLYFYWYRQILGQKVEFLVSFYNNEISEKSEIFDDQFSVERPDGSNFTLKIRSTKLEDSAMYFCASVGQELSSYGYTFGSGTRLTVV.

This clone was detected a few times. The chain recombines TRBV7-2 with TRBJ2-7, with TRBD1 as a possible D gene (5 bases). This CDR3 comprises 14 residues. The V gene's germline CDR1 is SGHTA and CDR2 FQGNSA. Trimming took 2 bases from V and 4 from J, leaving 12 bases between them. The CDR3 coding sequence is TGTGCCAGCAGCTTATGGCAGGGCACTTACGAGCAGTACTTC. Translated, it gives CASSLWQGTYEQYF.

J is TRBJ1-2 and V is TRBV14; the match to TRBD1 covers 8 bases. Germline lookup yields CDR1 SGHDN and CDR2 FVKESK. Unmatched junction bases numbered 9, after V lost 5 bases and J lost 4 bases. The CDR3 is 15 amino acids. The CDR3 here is CASSSWTGLAYGYTF. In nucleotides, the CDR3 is TGTGCCAGCAGCTCATGGACAGGGCTTGCCTATGGCTACACCTTC.